Presented here are 32 T cell receptor beta chains from one specimen sequenced in a study of T cell changes during pregnancy in multiple sclerosis. The data were produced by immunoSEQ multiplex PCR, yet TCRdb's version contains in-frame clones alone and is incomplete. Here the sample spans approximately 100,000 clones, about nine tenths being singletons. Here the sequenced sample was peripheral blood, taken after pregnancy. All receptors derive from a female donor with multiple sclerosis, enrolled in a pregnancy study.

The chain links TRBV19 to TRBJ2-3, with unresolved D. The length of the CDR3 is 14 residues. The V and J ends lost 3 bases and 2 bases respectively, with 9 bases between them. The germline V gene has CDR1 LNHDA and CDR2 SQIVND (reference sequence). The CDR3 reads CASSMAGTTDTQYF. The DNA of the CDR3 is TGTGCCAGTAGTATGGCAGGAACCACAGATACGCAGTATTTT.

The J gene is TRBJ2-5, the V gene TRBV2, with 9 positions matching TRBD1. Looked up from germline, CDR1 is SNHLY and CDR2 is FYNNEI. The V gene end was trimmed by 4 bases and the J gene end by 6 bases; junction bases not matched to a gene: 9. The CDR3 has 15 residues. The CDR3 region is CASSADRGVRKTQYF. The CDR3 DNA sequence: TGTGCCAGCAGTGCCGACAGGGGGGTTAGAAAGACCCAGTACTTC.

This clone was recorded only once. This sequence joins TRBV9 and TRBJ1-2, with 9 bases matching TRBD1. This CDR3 comprises 14 residues. Germline lookup yields CDR1 SGDLS and CDR2 YYNGEE. V trimming: 3 bases; J trimming: 4 bases; junction bases outside the gene matches: 4. The CDR3 nucleotides read TGTGCCAGCAGCGGGGGACAGGGAGGCTATGGCTACACCTTC. The encoded protein is CASSGGQGGYGYTF. Complete variable domain (other parts from reference TRBV9 and TRBJ1-2): DSGVTQTPKHLITATGQRVTLRCSPRSGDLSVYWYQQSLDQGLQFLIQYYNGEERAKGNILERFSAQQFPDLHSELNLSSLELGDSALYFCASSGGQGGYGYTFGSGTRLTVV.

CDR3 coding DNA: TGTGCCAGCGGTTGGGGGACTTACAATGAGCAGTTCTTC. This translates into CASGWGTYNEQFF. The chain has TRBV6-5 and TRBJ2-1; TRBD2 is a possible D gene (6 bases). CDR1 is MNHEY and CDR2 is SVGAGI in the germline V gene. With 8 bases removed from V and 4 bases from J, the gap between germline ends came to 12 bases. The CDR3 spans 13 residues.

The chain links TRBV7-9 to TRBJ2-5; D perhaps matches TRBD2 (6 bases). The CDR3 has 16 residues. Trimming pared 3 bases from V and 2 bases from J, leaving 16 bases between. CDR1 and CDR2 (germline): SEHNR, FQNEAQ (reference sequence). In DNA, the CDR3 is TGTGCCAGCAGCTTCCCCCCTGGGGGGAATCAAGAGACCCAGTACTTC. It translates to CASSFPPGGNQETQYF.

This clone was detected a few times. The chain is built from TRBV6-6 and TRBJ2-7, with TRBD1 matching over 9 bases. Germline CDR1 and CDR2: MNHNY and SVGAGI (reference sequence). The CDR3 is 14 residues long. J gave up 3 bases and V 6 bases, and 6 bases lay outside the gene matches. The CDR3 sequence: CASSQGQGSYEQYF. Written as DNA, the CDR3 is TGTGCCAGCAGCCAGGGACAGGGAAGCTACGAGCAGTACTTC.

The chain uses TRBV19 and TRBJ2-3; 7 bases map to TRBD2. The trim removed 7 bases at V and 0 bases at J, leaving 7 bases unmatched. Germline V gene sequence: CDR1 LNHDA, CDR2 SQIVND (reference sequence). The CDR3 loop spans 15 amino acids. The CDR3 region is CASTPGRGSTDTQYF. The CDR3 bases are TGTGCCAGTACCCCCGGGCGGGGGAGCACAGATACGCAGTATTTT.

V and J are TRBV6-6 and TRBJ1-1, with 9 bases lining up with TRBD1. With 7 bases clipped from V and 6 bases from J, the junction kept 9 bases outside the gene matches. CDR1 is MNHNY and CDR2 is SVGAGI in the germline V gene (reference sequence). This CDR3 region has 14 residues. CDR3 in amino acids: CASNPGTGRAEAFF. The CDR3, as DNA: TGTGCCAGCAACCCCGGGACAGGGCGCGCTGAAGCTTTCTTT.

The V call is TRBV5-1, the J call TRBJ2-4; TRBD2 is a possible D gene (7 bases). The CDR3 contains 14 residues. With 4 bases removed from V and 6 bases from J, the gap between germline ends came to 14 bases. CDR1 SGHRS and CDR2 YFSETQ come from the germline V gene. The CDR3 loop is CASSGGAQGNIQYF. CDR3 in DNA: TGCGCCAGCAGCGGGGGGGCACAGGGAAACATTCAGTACTTC. The full variable domain, with the rest looked up from reference TRBV5-1 and TRBJ2-4, is KAGVTQTPRYLIKTRGQQVTLSCSPISGHRSVSWYQQTPGQGLQFLFEYFSETQRNKGNFPGRFSGRQFSNSRSEMNVSTLELGDSALYLCASSGGAQGNIQYFGAGTRLSVL.

This rearrangement joins TRBV2 to TRBJ2-1, with 11 nucleotides matching TRBD1. The junction had 10 bases not matched to a gene; V was cut back by 10 bases and J by 8 bases. The CDR3 contains 14 residues. Germline V lookup: CDR1 SNHLY, CDR2 FYNNEI. The chain's CDR3 is CAKTGTGGFDEQFF. CDR3 DNA: TGTGCCAAAACTGGGACAGGGGGTTTCGATGAGCAGTTCTTC.

This chain links TRBV11-2 with TRBJ1-5, with 8 bases matching TRBD1. Per the germline V gene, CDR1 is SGHAT and CDR2 is FQNNGV. The CDR3 totals 15 residues. V lost 5 bases and J lost 3; bases outside the gene matches: 6. This CDR3 is CASSQTGEVNQPQHF. The CDR3 DNA reads as TGTGCCAGCAGCCAGACAGGGGAGGTCAATCAGCCCCAGCATTTT.

The V and J genes are TRBV6-6 and TRBJ1-5; 7 bases fit TRBD1. With V trimmed by 6 bases and J by 3 bases, 8 bases remained unmatched. Germline values: CDR1 MNHNY, CDR2 SVGAGI (reference sequence). The CDR3 loop spans 15 amino acids. The CDR3: CASRGDRVSNQPQHF. The CDR3 DNA reads TGTGCCAGCAGGGGCGACAGGGTTTCCAATCAGCCCCAGCATTTT.

The chain employs TRBV5-1 and TRBJ2-2; weak D call: TRBD2 (6 bases). The CDR3 sequence is 15 residues long. Trimming took 4 bases from V and 6 from J, leaving 16 bases between them. Germline CDR1 reads SGHRS; CDR2 reads YFSETQ. Here the CDR3 reads CASSPRDSLAGELFF. The DNA of the CDR3 is TGCGCCAGCAGCCCTCGGGACTCTCTCGCCGGGGAGCTGTTTTTT.

The chain carries TRBV7-9 and TRBJ2-4, with D possibly matching TRBD2 (6 bases). From germline, CDR1 is SEHNR and CDR2 FQNEAQ (reference sequence). Trimming shortened V by 4 bases and J by 0 bases, and 19 bases separated the two germline ends. CDR3 size: 18 residues. As DNA, the CDR3 is TGTGCCAGCAGCTCCCCCCCCGGGGGATACGGAGCCAAAAACATTCAGTACTTC. The encoded protein is CASSSPPGGYGAKNIQYF.

The genes are TRBV30 and TRBJ2-4; possibly TRBD2 for D (5 bases). CDR1 GTSNPN and CDR2 SVGIG come from the germline V gene (reference sequence). CDR3 length equals 13 residues. V was clipped by 3 bases and J by 9 bases, with 15 bases between them. CDR3 sequence reads: CAWSLEARGIQYF. The CDR3 DNA reads TGTGCCTGGAGCCTGGAGGCGCGAGGCATTCAGTACTTC.

The rearrangement joins TRBV6-5 to TRBJ2-7, with D maybe TRBD2 (5 bases). CDR3 length: 14 residues. From germline, CDR1 is MNHEY and CDR2 SVGAGI. Deletions cut 6 bases from V and 7 bases from J, with 19 bases between. CDR3 sequence reads: CASSPLLRVREQYF. CDR3 bases: TGTGCCAGCAGCCCCCTCCTGCGGGTGAGGGAGCAGTACTTC.

The chain links TRBV2 to TRBJ2-5; TRBD2 is a possible D gene (6 bases). Germline-derived CDR1 and CDR2 are SNHLY and FYNNEI. The V end was cut by 6 bases, the J end by 2 bases, with 16 bases between. This CDR3 spans 15 amino acids. CDR3 protein: CASRPGGGGQETQYF. DNA of the CDR3: TGTGCCAGCAGGCCCGGGGGAGGAGGGCAAGAGACCCAGTACTTC.

The CDR3, as DNA: TGTGCCAGCAGCGTAGGTTCTGCGGGGTACGAGCAGTACTTC. Protein sequence: CASSVGSAGYEQYF. The chain uses TRBV9 and TRBJ2-7; D is possibly TRBD2 (6 bases). CDR1 is SGDLS, CDR2 YYNGEE, per germline. The CDR3 has 14 amino acids. Trimming took off 0 bases at V and 4 bases at J, with 11 bases between the two ends. The variable domain in full, with the rest retrieved from reference TRBV9 and TRBJ2-7, is DSGVTQTPKHLITATGQRVTLRCSPRSGDLSVYWYQQSLDQGLQFLIQYYNGEERAKGNILERFSAQQFPDLHSELNLSSLELGDSALYFCASSVGSAGYEQYFGPGTRLTVT.

The V and J genes are TRBV5-1 and TRBJ2-5; 7 nucleotides agree with TRBD1. J lost 2 bases, V lost 3 bases, and 4 bases had no gene match. CDR1 SGHRS and CDR2 YFSETQ come from the germline V gene. The CDR3 runs 14 residues. The CDR3 reads CASSSKTGQETQYF. Written as DNA, the CDR3 is TGCGCCAGCAGCTCAAAGACAGGGCAAGAGACCCAGTACTTC.

This sequence joins TRBV2 and TRBJ2-7; D gene unclear. Germline assignment: CDR1 SNHLY and CDR2 FYNNEI. With 6 bases removed from V and 2 bases from J, the gap between germline ends came to 11 bases. This CDR3 spans 13 amino acids. CDR3 region: CASRGLGTYEQYF. CDR3 bases: TGTGCCAGCAGAGGCCTAGGAACCTACGAGCAGTACTTC.

The chain employs TRBV19 and TRBJ2-3; TRBD2 aligns across 9 bases. Losses at the gene ends were 6 bases for V and 6 bases for J; bases not matched to a gene: 13. The germline gives CDR1 LNHDA, CDR2 SQIVND (reference sequence). The CDR3 is 16 residues long. The CDR3 spells CASRLISGGGADTQYF. DNA for the CDR3: TGTGCCAGTAGACTGATCTCTGGCGGGGGGGCGGATACGCAGTATTTT.

V and J are TRBV4-1 and TRBJ2-7; the D gene is possibly TRBD1 (6 bases). The CDR3 has 15 amino acids. Germline V gives CDR1 MGHRA, CDR2 YSYEKL. The V end lost 4 bases, the J end lost 4 bases, and 17 bases lay between the germline ends. CDR3 sequence: CASSPEGTPWYEQYF. The CDR3, as DNA: TGCGCCAGCAGCCCTGAAGGGACACCGTGGTACGAGCAGTACTTC.

The chain employs TRBV19 and TRBJ2-1; 7 bases agree with TRBD2. This CDR3 is built from 17 residues. The junction had 10 bases not matched to a gene; V was cut back by 1 base and J by 4 bases. Per germline, CDR1 LNHDA and CDR2 SQIVND (reference sequence). The CDR3 region is CASSIGPGTTNYNEQFF. CDR3 DNA: TGTGCCAGTAGTATAGGCCCCGGGACTACAAATTACAATGAGCAGTTCTTC.

This rearrangement joins TRBV2 to TRBJ1-6; 7 positions match TRBD1. The CDR3 has 17 residues. Germline-derived CDR1 and CDR2 are SNHLY and FYNNEI. The V and J ends lost 2 bases and 5 bases, in that order; junction bases with no gene match: 9. CDR3 bases: TGTGCCAGCAGTGAACCGGGACAGCTTAAGGATAATTCACCCCTCCACTTT. Translated: CASSEPGQLKDNSPLHF.

V gene TRBV4-1 combines with J gene TRBJ1-2, with 8 bases aligning to TRBD1. This CDR3 region has 16 residues. Germline loops: CDR1 MGHRA, CDR2 YSYEKL. J was trimmed by 2 bases and V by 4 bases; bases with no gene match: 9. DNA for the CDR3: TGCGCCAGCAGCCGATCGGACAGGGAACCGAACTATGGCTACACCTTC. Protein product: CASSRSDREPNYGYTF.

The CDR3 here is CSVGLAGPNYEQYF. CDR3 in DNA: TGCAGCGTTGGACTTGCGGGCCCAAACTACGAGCAGTACTTC. V gene TRBV29-1 combines with J gene TRBJ2-7, with D maybe TRBD2 (5 bases). Per the germline V gene, CDR1 is SQVTM and CDR2 is ANQGSEA. V lost 4 bases and J lost 3, with 16 bases in between. The CDR3 runs to 14 residues.

The chain has TRBV2 and TRBJ2-1; D is perhaps TRBD2 (6 bases). Germline CDR1 SNHLY, CDR2 FYNNEI. V was clipped by 6 bases and J by 10 bases, with 16 bases between them. The CDR3 has 13 amino acids. In DNA form, the CDR3 reads TGTGCCAGCAGAGATCTTAACGCGGGAGAGCAGTTCTTC. Translating it yields CASRDLNAGEQFF.

The rearrangement links TRBV11-2 to TRBJ2-1; 8 bases are a match to TRBD2. There are 16 residues in the CDR3. Germline V gene sequence: CDR1 SGHAT, CDR2 FQNNGV. Unmatched junction bases numbered 11, after V lost 4 bases and J lost 6 bases. CDR3 nucleotide sequence: TGTGCCAGCAGCTCCCTCCCGAGCGGGGGACTCAATGAGCAGTTCTTC. Translating it yields CASSSLPSGGLNEQFF.

As for this clone: The sample contains more than one DNA sequence encoding this CDR3. The V call is TRBV15, the J call TRBJ1-6; tentatively, D is TRBD1 (5 bases). There are 17 residues in the CDR3. In germline, CDR1 is LNHNV, CDR2 YYDKDF (reference sequence). The ends were cut back, 2 bases at V and 7 bases at J, with 18 bases in the middle. CDR3 sequence reads: CATSRLAVGGGNSPLHF. In DNA form, the CDR3 reads TGTGCCACCAGCAGACTCGCCGTGGGGGGAGGGAATTCACCCCTCCACTTT.

This chain uses TRBV5-6 with TRBJ2-1; the match to TRBD1 covers 7 bases. This CDR3 region has 16 residues. Germline CDR1 reads SGHDT; CDR2 reads YYEEEE. V lost 0 bases to trimming and J lost 4 bases; unmatched junction nucleotides: 7. The CDR3 loop is CASSLAGGMGYNEQFF. The CDR3 DNA sequence: TGTGCCAGCAGCTTGGCAGGGGGAATGGGTTACAATGAGCAGTTCTTC.

The rearrangement links TRBV5-6 to TRBJ2-5; 10 bases agree with TRBD2. Per germline, CDR1 SGHDT and CDR2 YYEEEE. The CDR3 consists of 16 residues. V was clipped by 4 bases and J by 2 bases; unmatched bases: 8. The CDR3 DNA sequence: TGTGCCAGCAGCCTCCCTAGCGGGGGACTTCAAGAGACCCAGTACTTC. It is translated as CASSLPSGGLQETQYF.

The V and J genes are TRBV5-1 and TRBJ2-1, with 11 bases that match TRBD2. Germline-derived CDR1 and CDR2 are SGHRS and YFSETQ. V shed 3 bases, J shed 8 bases, and the junction held 13 bases outside the gene matches. The length of the CDR3 is 17 residues. The CDR3 nucleotides read TGCGCCAGCAGCTGGAGTAGCGGGGGGGCCGGAGTTTATGAGCAGTTCTTC. Translated: CASSWSSGGAGVYEQFF.